One sample yielded the 7 T cell receptor beta chains listed below, sequenced in a study of Ad26.COV2.S vaccination and SARS-CoV-2 variants. The table came from immunoSEQ multiplex PCR; TCRdb's copy has only in-frame clones and leaves some out. The table lists 400,000 to 450,000 clones, around 91% of them singletons. The treatment denotes: 19 received Ad26.COV2.S at low or high dose, single or two shots; roughly five received placebo; per-sample allocation not given. On day 63 after the first injection, vaccine and placebo recipients gave samples. This specimen consisted of peripheral blood, obtained in a trial of Ad26.COV2.S vaccine versus placebo. These receptors were obtained from a person aged 18 to 59 who received the Ad26.COV2.S COVID-19 vaccine or a placebo.

This clone showed up just once. One junction end disagrees with the germline gene, perhaps due to a read error. The V gene is TRBV19, the J gene TRBJ2-2, with TRBD2 matching 9 bases. The CDR3 covers 15 residues. CDR1 and CDR2 from the germline V gene are LNHDA and SQIVND (reference sequence). The CDR3 is CASRIAGAGTGELFF. In DNA, the CDR3 is TGTGCCAGTAGAATAGCGGGAGCGGGCACCGGGGAGCTGTTTTTT.

V usage is TRBV29-1 and J usage is TRBJ1-1; the D is unclear. V shed 7 bases and J shed 7 bases, with 16 bases lying between them. Germline V gene lookup returns CDR1 SQVTM and CDR2 ANQGSEA. The CDR3 has 12 amino acids. The CDR3 DNA is TGCAGCGCCGACGGGGTAAAATATGAAGCTTTCTTT. It specifies CSADGVKYEAFF.

This clone was observed once. The V gene is TRBV10-3, the J gene TRBJ2-1, with 11 bases matching TRBD2. Germline CDR1 and CDR2: ENHRY and SYGVKD. The CDR3 is 14 amino acids. V shed 10 bases, J shed 8 bases, and the junction held 10 bases outside the gene matches. The CDR3 nucleotides read TGTGCCACCAAAACGACTAGCGGGACGGATGAGCAGTTCTTC. Translating gives CATKTTSGTDEQFF.

The genes are TRBV5-8 and TRBJ2-7, with unresolved D. Germline values: CDR1 SGHTS, CDR2 YDEGEE. V shed 0 bases and J shed 7 bases, with 20 bases lying between them. This CDR3 spans 16 amino acids. CDR3 sequence (DNA): TGTGCCAGCAGCTTGGGGCTCAACTCGATGGTGGGGGAGCAGTACTTC. Its protein product is CASSLGLNSMVGEQYF.

The V call is TRBV9, the J call TRBJ2-1; 8 bases agree with TRBD1. The V gene's germline CDR1 is SGDLS and CDR2 YYNGEE. Trimming took 3 bases from V and 5 from J; bases not matched to a gene: 7. The CDR3 is 15 residues long. CDR3 bases: TGTGCCAGCAGCGCGGACAGGGCGAACCACAATGAGCAGTTCTTC. As protein: CASSADRANHNEQFF.

The chain employs TRBV28 and TRBJ2-3, with D possibly being TRBD1 (5 bases). The V end was cut by 3 bases, the J end by 5 bases, with 9 bases between. The CDR3 is made up of 13 amino acids. Germline loops: CDR1 MDHEN, CDR2 SYDVKM. The CDR3 loop is CASSFRVEDTQYF. For the CDR3, the DNA is TGTGCCAGCAGTTTCAGGGTTGAAGATACGCAGTATTTT.

The rearrangement links TRBV6-1 to TRBJ2-7; D call uncertain. Germline values: CDR1 MNHNS, CDR2 SASEGT. V was trimmed by 3 bases and J by 7 bases, leaving 10 bases between them. The CDR3 runs to 12 residues. CDR3 nucleotide sequence: TGTGCCAGCAGTGATCGCATACGGGAGCAGTACTTC. This sequence encodes CASSDRIREQYF.